These 11 T cell receptor beta chains came from one sample sequenced in a study of blood T cell repertoires in COVID-19. Clones were read by immunoSEQ multiplex PCR, and TCRdb kept only the in-frame ones, dropping some. The table includes 140,000 to 150,000 clones, about nine tenths detected once. The sample consisted of peripheral blood. The receptors originated from a human donor in a cohort sampled during active COVID-19.

This clone occurred once. The chain employs TRBV6-5 and TRBJ1-2; weak D call: TRBD1 (6 bases). V lost 4 bases and J lost 1, with 10 bases in between. Germline lookup yields CDR1 MNHEY and CDR2 SVGAGI. The CDR3 is 14 residues long. CDR3: CASSLTGFNYGYTF. The CDR3, as DNA: TGTGCCAGCAGTTTAACAGGGTTTAACTATGGCTACACCTTC.

The gene calls are TRBV27 and TRBJ1-1, with TRBD1 as a possible D gene (6 bases). V was pared by 3 bases and J by 5 bases, with 10 bases between. Germline CDR1 MNHEY, CDR2 SMNVEV (reference sequence). CDR3 length: 13 residues. This CDR3 reads CASSFLGATEAFF. Written as DNA, the CDR3 is TGTGCCAGCAGTTTCTTGGGGGCGACTGAAGCTTTCTTT.

This chain links TRBV25-1 with TRBJ1-6; 9 bases map to TRBD1. Germline V gene lookup returns CDR1 MGHDK and CDR2 SYGVNS. The CDR3 loop spans 14 amino acids. The V and J ends lost 3 bases and 8 bases, in that order; junction bases with no gene match: 2. CDR3: CASSETGGHSPLHF. The CDR3 DNA is TGTGCCAGCAGTGAGACAGGGGGACATTCACCCCTCCACTTT.

This chain links TRBV7-6 with TRBJ1-1; no reliable D call. From germline, CDR1 is SGHVS and CDR2 FNYEAQ. The CDR3 contains 14 residues. The V end was cut by 3 bases, the J end by 0 bases, with 8 bases between. The CDR3: CASSLGAMNTEAFF. In DNA, the CDR3 is TGTGCCAGCAGCTTGGGAGCCATGAACACTGAAGCTTTCTTT.

This chain connects TRBV6-1 to TRBJ1-1, with TRBD1 as a possible D gene (5 bases). Germline V gives CDR1 MNHNS, CDR2 SASEGT. Trimming removed 6 bases from V and 1 base from J, with 9 bases in between. The CDR3 loop spans 13 amino acids. CDR3 nucleotide sequence: TGTGCCAGCAGCCGCGGACAGAACACTGAAGCTTTCTTT. Amino acids: CASSRGQNTEAFF.

The chain links TRBV18 to TRBJ1-1, with TRBD1 as a possible D gene (5 bases). Trimming took off 3 bases at V and 0 bases at J, with 8 bases between the two ends. The CDR3 extends over 14 amino acids. Germline V lookup: CDR1 KGHSH, CDR2 LQKENI. DNA of the CDR3: TGTGCCAGCTCACCCGGACACTTGAACACTGAAGCTTTCTTT. Amino acid sequence: CASSPGHLNTEAFF. Drawing the rest from reference TRBV18 and TRBJ1-1, the complete variable domain is NAGVMQNPRHLVRRRGQEARLRCSPMKGHSHVYWYRQLPEEGLKFMVYLQKENIIDESGMPKERFSAEFPKEGPSILRIQQVVRGDSAAYFCASSPGHLNTEAFFGQGTRLTVV.

DNA of the CDR3: TGTGCCAGCACCAAGACAGGGTCCCAGGTTGGGGGGCAGTTCTTC. Its protein is CASTKTGSQVGGQFF. V gene TRBV9 combines with J gene TRBJ2-1; 7 nucleotides match TRBD1. Germline lookup yields CDR1 SGDLS and CDR2 YYNGEE. The V and J ends lost 6 bases and 12 bases, in that order; junction bases with no gene match: 18. This CDR3 comprises 15 residues.

This CDR3 is CATSIIRGRGTDTQYF. CDR3 in DNA: TGTGCCACCAGCATTATCAGGGGGCGCGGCACAGATACGCAGTATTTT. The rearrangement links TRBV15 to TRBJ2-3; TRBD1 matches 8 bases. The CDR3 has 16 residues. V lost 4 bases, J lost 1 base, and 7 bases stayed unmatched. The germline V gene has CDR1 LNHNV and CDR2 YYDKDF (reference sequence).

The chain carries TRBV19 and TRBJ1-2; D is unclear. The length of the CDR3 is 14 residues. Trimming shortened V by 5 bases and J by 1 base, and 11 bases separated the two germline ends. Germline CDR1 is LNHDA and CDR2 is SQIVND (reference sequence). The CDR3 loop reads CASSWGGFNYGYTF. As DNA, the CDR3 is TGTGCCAGTAGTTGGGGAGGGTTTAACTATGGCTACACCTTC.

The CDR3 reads CASSVGTSGARETQYF. The DNA of the CDR3 is TGTGCCAGCAGCGTAGGGACTAGCGGGGCTCGGGAGACCCAGTACTTC. V and J are TRBV9 and TRBJ2-5; the match to TRBD2 covers 12 bases. Germline trimming cut 0 bases from V and 5 bases from J; bases unmatched to any gene: 5. The CDR3 loop spans 16 amino acids. Germline lookup yields CDR1 SGDLS and CDR2 YYNGEE.

This clone was detected only once. CDR3 in DNA: TGCGCCAGCAGCTTGGCTCCGGGACAGGAGGGCGGGGAGCTGTTTTTT. It codes for CASSLAPGQEGGELFF. The gene calls are TRBV5-1 and TRBJ2-2, with 8 bases identical to TRBD1. The length of the CDR3 is 16 residues. Germline CDR1 reads SGHRS; CDR2 reads YFSETQ. V lost 0 bases and J lost 7; bases outside the gene matches: 8. The whole variable domain, filled in from reference TRBV5-1 and TRBJ2-2, reads KAGVTQTPRYLIKTRGQQVTLSCSPISGHRSVSWYQQTPGQGLQFLFEYFSETQRNKGNFPGRFSGRQFSNSRSEMNVSTLELGDSALYLCASSLAPGQEGGELFFGEGSRLTVL.